The text below deals with one T cell receptor (beta chain). Its antigen is still unknown. The sample holds no much larger clone one base away, and base qualities are not on file. This sample was taken from a study of PD-1 blockade in classical Hodgkin lymphoma (TCRdb year 2020). Regarding the study in general: Nivolumab dosing was 3 mg/kg intravenously every 2 weeks, continuing until either disease progression or unacceptable toxicity. The study used CyTOF and TCR beta sequencing to define a peripheral blood immune signature of response to PD-1 blockade in classical Hodgkin lymphoma.

Genomic DNA was extracted with the Qiagen DNeasy kit from unsorted PBMCs and from negatively selected CD4+ and CD8+ fractions. TCR beta CDR3 regions were amplified by immunoSEQ multiplex PCR using primers annealing to V and J segments. A synthetic immune receptor repertoire was used to minimize amplification bias, and any residual bias was removed computationally once sequencing was done. In the original analysis: Repertoire diversity was quantified as the Shannon entropy index using custom Python scripts. Unsorted, CD4+ and CD8+ repertoires were examined separately, except in combined analyses, for which CD4+ and CD8+ sequences were merged in silico. A clone counted as expanded when the clone's frequency after treatment rose at least 2-fold relative to C1D1, and clones undetected at baseline were given a pseudocount of 0.5. Singleton clones were defined as clones with 0 or 1 copy at C1D1, and non-singleton clones were defined as clones with 2 or more copies. Clones expanded in unsorted samples were assigned a CD4+, CD8+ or unknown annotation through matching of protein sequences in sorted samples from the same patient. Wilcoxon tests on paired samples were used to test diversity changes from C1D1 to C4D1. The clones in this table, taken by TCRdb from immuneACCESS, are in-frame only. Not every clone is retained; where verified, under half of the shortfall comes from an unresolved V gene, and the cause of the rest is unknown. That table gives V, J and clone size, and the DNA gave D and trimming. The sample table contains some 95,000 clones; only one count was recorded for about nine tenths of them. Roughly 3% of the sample comes from the top ten.

What the work shows at the level of the full study, not this receptor alone: Only a single clinical trial cohort was studied, and what caused the repertoire differences, possibly disease activity or prior therapy, remained undefined. By C4D1, a significant rise was seen in CD4+ TCR diversity but not in CD8+ TCR diversity (p=0.0027 vs p=0.16), and the rise was most apparent among complete responders (p=0.02). Diversity was lower in patients who began nivolumab less than 1 year after ASCT, so these patients were left out of later analyses to avoid confounding by immune reconstitution. Baseline TCR diversity was reported to be lower in newly diagnosed patients than in healthy donors and to be lower still in relapsed/refractory patients. Trial patients achieving complete response had baseline diversity similar to newly diagnosed patients, whereas partial responders and progressors had significantly lower diversity.

The CDR3 contains 14 residues, cysteine and phenylalanine counted. The kept DNA is CDR3 alone, 42 bases in frame from the first base. The germline V gene encodes CDR1 MNHEY and CDR2 SMNVEV (reference sequence). V is clipped by 6 bases and J by 9 bases, and the sequence between their germline boundaries is 15 bases long. This sample's time point label indicates: cycle 4 day 1 (C4D1), after 5 to 7 weeks of nivolumab. All trial patients had relapsed after autologous stem cell transplantation, with cohorts A, B and C differing in prior brentuximab vedotin exposure. The trial cohort was composed of approximately 56 patients with relapsed/refractory classical Hodgkin lymphoma, for whom complete response, partial response or progressive disease was recorded as best overall response. Single-agent nivolumab was administered to trial patients in the multi-cohort phase II CheckMate 205 trial. Best overall response was determined by an independent review committee according to the 2007 International Working Group response criteria. Trial PBMCs were obtained immediately prior to nivolumab initiation (C1D1) and on therapy at cycle 2 day 1 and cycle 4 day 1. After peripheral blood was drawn into 8 mL Vacutainer Cell Preparation Tubes, PBMCs were isolated by centrifugation and then cryopreserved.

The receptor was isolated from a human donor with classical Hodgkin lymphoma. The source material was peripheral blood mononuclear cells (PBMCs), sampled before the fourth cycle of nivolumab. The sequence joins TRBV27 to TRBJ1-6; the D gene remains uncertain. The CDR3 sequence is CASSPGFLGSPLHF. The nucleotide sequence is given as TGTGCCAGCAGCCCCGGGTTTCTGGGTTCACCCCTCCACTTT.